Sequencing of this T cell receptor beta chain was carried out in a study of shared clonotypes between healthy human individuals. CD4+ cell separation produced CD45RA+ naive and CD45RA-negative memory subsets. Repertoires were generated with immunoSEQ multiplex PCR, while TCRdb's copy carries only in-frame clones and drops some. The sample lists over a million clones, 75% to 85% seen once, with approximately 0.5% in the top ten. CDR1 is SGHTA and CDR2 is FQGNSA in the germline V gene. V lost 3 bases, J lost 5 bases, and 13 bases lay in between. The CDR3 consists of 14 residues. The sequence derives from a young man in good health. Some clones in this sample may be carry-over from other donors' samples. The V call is TRBV7-2, the J call TRBJ2-5; a possible D gene is TRBD2 (6 bases). The sample was memory CD4+ T cells from PBMCs. Subset given: CD45RA-negative fraction. The CDR3 DNA reads TGTGCCAGCAGCTTGTTCCCGGGAGATGAGACCCAGTACTTC. It specifies CASSLFPGDETQYF.